This T cell receptor beta chain was retrieved from a study of cytomegalovirus exposure and HLA in healthy donors. Use of 60 Vbeta and 13 Jbeta primers characterized the PCR. Clones were read by immunoSEQ multiplex PCR, and TCRdb kept only the in-frame ones, dropping some. The sample includes roughly 120,000 clones. CDR3 length equals 11 residues. Germline values: CDR1 DFQATT, CDR2 SNEGSKA (reference sequence). V shed 4 bases and J shed 9 bases, with 10 bases lying between them. The chain carries TRBV20-1 and TRBJ2-1; no clear D. Sample: PBMCs. This TCR was sampled from a man between 18 and 29 years old in good health and CMV-seronegative. CDR3 DNA: TGCAGTGCTATCCCCTACGCTGAGCAGTTCTTC. This encodes CSAIPYAEQFF.